The source of this TCR beta chain is a study of blood T cell repertoires in COVID-19. As for the study in general: Sites across the United States, Italy and Spain contributed samples from acute and convalescent COVID-19. Sample material is recorded as cDNA or gDNA derived from T cells, B-cell-depleted T cells, or PBMCs.

Original data processing: Reference gene primer amplification gave estimated nucleated cell counts. Repertoires were generated with immunoSEQ multiplex PCR, while TCRdb's copy carries only in-frame clones and drops some. V, J and clone size reflect that table, while D and trimming were determined from the DNA. The data contain tens of thousands of clones, 88% of them singletons. The TCR sequence derives from a human donor in a cohort sampled during active COVID-19. Sequencing used peripheral blood.

The CDR3 nucleotides are TGTGCCAGTACCACGACAGGGGGCGCGAATGGCTACACCTTC. Its protein product is CASTTTGGANGYTF. This chain connects TRBV19 to TRBJ1-2, with TRBD1 matching over 10 bases. With 7 bases clipped from V and 6 bases from J, the junction kept 8 bases outside the gene matches. The CDR3 runs to 14 residues. The germline CDR1 and CDR2 sequences are LNHDA and SQIVND (reference sequence).